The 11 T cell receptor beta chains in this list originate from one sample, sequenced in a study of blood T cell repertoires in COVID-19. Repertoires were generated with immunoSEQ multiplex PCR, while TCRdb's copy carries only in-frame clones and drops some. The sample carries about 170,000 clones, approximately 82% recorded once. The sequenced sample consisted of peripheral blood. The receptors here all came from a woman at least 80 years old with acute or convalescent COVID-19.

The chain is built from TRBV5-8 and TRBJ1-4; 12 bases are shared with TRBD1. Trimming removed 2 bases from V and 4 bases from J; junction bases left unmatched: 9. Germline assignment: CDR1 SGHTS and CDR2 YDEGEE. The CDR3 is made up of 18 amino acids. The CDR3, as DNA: TGTGCCAGCAGCTTAGGGACAGGGGGCGCGTACCGTAATGAAAAACTGTTTTTT. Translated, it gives CASSLGTGGAYRNEKLFF.

In DNA form, the CDR3 reads TGTGCCAGCAGCCTGAGGGGGGGCGGCACAGATACGCAGTATTTT. This gives the protein CASSLRGGGTDTQYF. The chain couples TRBV13 to TRBJ2-3; maybe TRBD2 (7 bases). Germline CDR1 reads PRHDT; CDR2 reads FYEKMQ (reference sequence). This CDR3 has 15 amino acids. Trimming cost V 5 bases and J 1 base, with 13 bases left between them. The complete variable domain, with remaining parts taken from reference TRBV13 and TRBJ2-3, reads AAGVIQSPRHLIKEKRETATLKCYPIPRHDTVYWYQQGPGQDPQFLISFYEKMQSDKGSIPDRFSAQQFSDYHSELNMSSLELGDSALYFCASSLRGGGTDTQYFGPGTRLTVL.

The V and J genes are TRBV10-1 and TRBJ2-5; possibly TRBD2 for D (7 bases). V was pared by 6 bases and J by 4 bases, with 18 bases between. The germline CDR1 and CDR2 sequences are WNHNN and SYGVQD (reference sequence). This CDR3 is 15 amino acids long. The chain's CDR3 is CASSDGAGGRETQYF. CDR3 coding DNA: TGCGCCAGCAGCGACGGGGCCGGGGGGCGAGAGACCCAGTACTTC.

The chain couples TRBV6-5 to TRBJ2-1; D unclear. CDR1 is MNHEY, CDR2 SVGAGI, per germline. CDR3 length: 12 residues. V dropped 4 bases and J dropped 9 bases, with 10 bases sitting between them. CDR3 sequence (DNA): TGTGCCAGCAGTTCCACCTACTCTGAGCAGTTCTTC. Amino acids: CASSSTYSEQFF.

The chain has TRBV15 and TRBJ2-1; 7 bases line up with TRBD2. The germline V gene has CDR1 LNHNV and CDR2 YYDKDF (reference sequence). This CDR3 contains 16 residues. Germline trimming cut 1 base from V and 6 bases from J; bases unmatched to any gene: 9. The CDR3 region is CATSRVQGLVGNEQFF. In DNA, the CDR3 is TGTGCCACCAGCAGAGTACAAGGACTAGTCGGCAATGAGCAGTTCTTC.

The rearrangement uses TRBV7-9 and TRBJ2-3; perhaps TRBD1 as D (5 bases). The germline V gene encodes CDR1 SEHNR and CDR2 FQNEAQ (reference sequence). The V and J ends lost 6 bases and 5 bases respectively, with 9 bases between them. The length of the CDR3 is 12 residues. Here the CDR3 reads CASSPGQDTQYF. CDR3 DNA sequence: TGTGCCAGCAGTCCAGGGCAAGATACGCAGTATTTT. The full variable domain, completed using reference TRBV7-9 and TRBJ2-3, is DTGVSQNPRHKITKRGQNVTFRCDPISEHNRLYWYRQTLGQGPEFLTYFQNEAQLEKSRLLSDRFSAERPKGSFSTLEIQRTEQGDSAMYLCASSPGQDTQYFGPGTRLTVL.

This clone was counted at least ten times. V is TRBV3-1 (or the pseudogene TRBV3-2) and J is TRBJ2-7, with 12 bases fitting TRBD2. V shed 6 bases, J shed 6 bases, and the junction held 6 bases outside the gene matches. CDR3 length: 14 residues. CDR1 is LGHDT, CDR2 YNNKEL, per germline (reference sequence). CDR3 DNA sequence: TGTGCCAGCAGTCCGCTAGCGGGAGGGTCCGAGCAGTACTTC. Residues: CASSPLAGGSEQYF.

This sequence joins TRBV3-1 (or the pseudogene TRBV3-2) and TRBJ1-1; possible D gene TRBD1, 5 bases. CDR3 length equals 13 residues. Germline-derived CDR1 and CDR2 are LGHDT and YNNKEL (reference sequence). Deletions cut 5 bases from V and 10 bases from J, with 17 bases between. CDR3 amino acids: CASSLAGGDGAFF. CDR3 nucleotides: TGTGCCAGCAGCTTAGCGGGGGGGGATGGAGCTTTCTTT.

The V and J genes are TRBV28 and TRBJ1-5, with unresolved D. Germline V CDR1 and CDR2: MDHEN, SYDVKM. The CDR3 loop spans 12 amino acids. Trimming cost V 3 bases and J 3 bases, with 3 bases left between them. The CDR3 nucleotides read TGTGCCAGCAGTTTCCTCAATCAGCCCCAGCATTTT. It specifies CASSFLNQPQHF.

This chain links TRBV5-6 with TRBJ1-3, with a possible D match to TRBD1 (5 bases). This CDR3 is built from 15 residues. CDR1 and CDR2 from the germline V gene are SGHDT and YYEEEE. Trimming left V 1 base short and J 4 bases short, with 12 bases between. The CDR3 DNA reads TGTGCCAGCAGCTTGTTGCAGGGCCTGGGAAACACCATATATTTT. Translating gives CASSLLQGLGNTIYF.

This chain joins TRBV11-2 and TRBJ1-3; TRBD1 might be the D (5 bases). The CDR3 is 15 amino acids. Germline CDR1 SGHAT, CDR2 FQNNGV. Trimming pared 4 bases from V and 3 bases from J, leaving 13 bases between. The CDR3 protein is CASSWKGFGGNTIYF. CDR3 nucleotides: TGTGCCAGCAGCTGGAAGGGGTTCGGTGGAAACACCATATATTTT. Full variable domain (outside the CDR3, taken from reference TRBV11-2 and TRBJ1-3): EAGVAQSPRYKIIEKRQSVAFWCNPISGHATLYWYQQILGQGPKLLIQFQNNGVVDDSQLPKDRFSAERLKGVDSTLKIQPAKLEDSAVYLCASSWKGFGGNTIYFGEGSWLTVV.